Below, 23 T cell receptor beta chains from the same sample are listed, as sequenced in a study of blood T cell repertoires in COVID-19. Clones were sequenced by immunoSEQ multiplex PCR, and TCRdb holds only the in-frame ones, with some missing. The data hold approximately 150,000 clones, with around three quarters observed a single time. The material sequenced was PBMCs or T cells enriched from blood (not recorded which). The receptors here all came from a woman in her sixties or seventies in a cohort exposed to, infected with or recovered from COVID-19 (not recorded which).

This chain uses TRBV25-1 with TRBJ1-2, with D possibly being TRBD1 (6 bases). CDR3 size: 15 residues. Per the germline V gene, CDR1 is MGHDK and CDR2 is SYGVNS. The V end lost 3 bases, the J end lost 3 bases, and 14 bases lay between the germline ends. The CDR3 nucleotides are TGTGCCAGCAGTGATCAGGACAGCGGATACTATGGCTACACCTTC. This translates into CASSDQDSGYYGYTF.

The chain joins TRBV6-8 to TRBJ2-1, with 7 bases identical to TRBD2. Germline CDR1 and CDR2: MNHGY and SAAAGT. The J segment lost 9 bases and the V segment lost 0 bases, leaving 8 bases of the junction unmatched. CDR3 length: 15 amino acids. The CDR3 DNA reads TGTGCCAGCAGTTACTCTGCGGGAGTTTCCAGTGAGCAGTTCTTC. Translating gives CASSYSAGVSSEQFF.

J is TRBJ1-3 and V is TRBV30, with D perhaps matching TRBD1 (5 bases). The CDR3 runs 13 residues. V was cut by 0 bases and J by 4 bases, with 7 bases left in between. Germline V gene lookup returns CDR1 GTSNPN and CDR2 SVGIG (reference sequence). Here the CDR3 reads CAWSVTGGNTIYF. The CDR3 DNA reads TGTGCCTGGAGTGTTACAGGAGGAAACACCATATATTTT.

The gene calls are TRBV6-1 and TRBJ2-7; perhaps TRBD1 as D (6 bases). Germline V lookup: CDR1 MNHNS, CDR2 SASEGT. The CDR3 consists of 16 residues. Deletions cut 2 bases from V and 3 bases from J, with 17 bases between. CDR3 region: CASSERGGRLGYEQYF. The DNA of the CDR3 is TGTGCCAGCAGTGAAAGAGGGGGAAGGTTAGGCTACGAGCAGTACTTC.

This clone came up a few times. CDR3 DNA: TGTGCCAGCAGCTTAGGGGCGGGAGTGGATACGCAGTATTTT. This encodes CASSLGAGVDTQYF. This chain joins TRBV7-9 and TRBJ2-3; 7 positions match TRBD2. CDR1 and CDR2 from the germline V gene are SEHNR and FQNEAQ (reference sequence). V lost 1 base to trimming and J lost 6 bases; unmatched junction nucleotides: 4. The CDR3 length is 14 residues.

The chain is built from TRBV19 and TRBJ2-1, with D possibly matching TRBD1 (7 bases). The germline V gene has CDR1 LNHDA and CDR2 SQIVND (reference sequence). Trimming removed 3 bases at V and 10 bases at J, with 13 bases between. The CDR3 covers 13 residues. CDR3 protein: CASSIGQGGEQFF. Written as DNA, the CDR3 is TGTGCCAGTAGTATTGGGCAGGGGGGCGAGCAGTTCTTC.

The V gene is TRBV28, the J gene TRBJ2-7; TRBD2 might be the D (6 bases). This CDR3 contains 13 residues. The germline V gene has CDR1 MDHEN and CDR2 SYDVKM. Trimming took off 5 bases at V and 4 bases at J, with 12 bases between the two ends. The DNA of the CDR3 is TGTGCCAGCAGTCTGGTCCGGGGGTACGAGCAGTACTTC. Residues: CASSLVRGYEQYF.

The chain employs TRBV19 and TRBJ1-1, with D possibly being TRBD1 (6 bases). Germline assignment: CDR1 LNHDA and CDR2 SQIVND (reference sequence). The CDR3 contains 13 residues. Trimming cost V 3 bases and J 6 bases, with 11 bases left between them. The CDR3 sequence is CASSIQGLAEAFF. The CDR3 region has the DNA TGTGCCAGTAGTATCCAGGGGCTGGCTGAAGCTTTCTTT.

This clone was observed a handful of times. The gene calls are TRBV30 and TRBJ1-5; tentatively, D is TRBD1 (5 bases). Germline assignment: CDR1 GTSNPN and CDR2 SVGIG (reference sequence). V dropped 1 base and J dropped 9 bases, with 13 bases sitting between them. This CDR3 has 13 amino acids. The CDR3 DNA reads as TGTGCCTGGAGTGGTAGGGGAAACTCGCCCCAGCATTTT. Residues: CAWSGRGNSPQHF.

The V and J genes are TRBV6-2 or TRBV6-3 and TRBJ2-7, with TRBD1 identical over 8 bases. After removal of 6 bases from V and 3 bases from J, the junction contained 10 bases not matched to a gene. CDR3 length: 15 amino acids. CDR1 MNHEY and CDR2 SVGEGT come from the germline V gene. The CDR3 DNA follows: TGTGCCAGCAGCAAAGGACAGGGAGGAATCTACGAGCAGTACTTC. Its translation is CASSKGQGGIYEQYF.

The chain recombines TRBV28 with TRBJ1-5; perhaps TRBD1 as D (6 bases). This CDR3 comprises 16 residues. Germline V gene lookup returns CDR1 MDHEN and CDR2 SYDVKM. Trimming left V 5 bases short and J 4 bases short, with 18 bases between. The CDR3: CASSPLGGGANQPQHF. Here the CDR3 DNA reads TGTGCCAGCAGTCCCCTGGGCGGGGGCGCGAATCAGCCCCAGCATTTT. The full variable domain, with the rest looked up from reference TRBV28 and TRBJ1-5, is DVKVTQSSRYLVKRTGEKVFLECVQDMDHENMFWYRQDPGLGLRLIYFSYDVKMKEKGDIPEGYSVSREKKERFSLILESASTNQTSMYLCASSPLGGGANQPQHFGDGTRLSIL.

The chain is built from TRBV5-1 and TRBJ2-1, with TRBD2 matching 14 bases. The CDR3 is 16 amino acids. In germline, CDR1 is SGHRS, CDR2 YFSETQ. V was clipped by 7 bases and J by 9 bases; unmatched bases: 12. CDR3 amino acids: CASAESTSGRGGEQFF. CDR3 sequence (DNA): TGCGCCAGCGCCGAATCGACTAGCGGGAGGGGGGGTGAGCAGTTCTTC.

This sequence joins TRBV19 and TRBJ2-7, with TRBD2 matching over 13 bases. V lost 4 bases, J lost 5 bases, and 5 bases stayed unmatched. This CDR3 comprises 15 residues. Germline lookup yields CDR1 LNHDA and CDR2 SQIVND (reference sequence). DNA of the CDR3: TGTGCCAGTAGTAGAGGACTAGCGGGAGAGAACGAGCAGTACTTC. Its translation is CASSRGLAGENEQYF.

The genes are TRBV11-3 and TRBJ1-1; 8 bases line up with TRBD1. Germline CDR1 is SGHNT and CDR2 is YENEEA. The length of the CDR3 is 15 residues. The ends lost 5 bases at V and 6 bases at J; junction bases unmatched: 11. CDR3 protein: CASSPRQGMKAEAFF. The CDR3 DNA reads TGTGCCAGCAGCCCCAGACAGGGGATGAAAGCTGAAGCTTTCTTT. The variable domain in full, with the rest retrieved from reference TRBV11-3 and TRBJ1-1, is EAGVVQSPRYKIIEKKQPVAFWCNPISGHNTLYWYLQNLGQGPELLIRYENEEAVDDSQLPKDRFSAERLKGVDSTLKIQPAELGDSAVYLCASSPRQGMKAEAFFGQGTRLTVV.

V is TRBV7-2 and J is TRBJ2-1, with D possibly TRBD2 on 5 matching bases. CDR3 length: 13 residues. Looked up from germline, CDR1 is SGHTA and CDR2 is FQGNSA. Trimming cost V 0 bases and J 8 bases, with 8 bases left between them. This CDR3 is CASSLAGADEQFF. Written as DNA, the CDR3 is TGTGCCAGCAGCTTAGCGGGAGCGGATGAGCAGTTCTTC.

This chain uses TRBV14 with TRBJ1-3; D gene ambiguous. The CDR3 is made up of 17 amino acids. V lost 4 bases, J lost 0 bases, and 16 bases lay in between. Per the germline V gene, CDR1 is SGHDN and CDR2 is FVKESK. CDR3 in amino acids: CASSRSYPGISGNTIYF. The CDR3 bases are TGTGCCAGCAGCCGCTCGTATCCGGGGATCTCTGGAAACACCATATATTTT.

J is TRBJ2-3 and V is TRBV28; D remains unclear. Trimming took 10 bases from V and 2 from J, leaving 16 bases between them. CDR1 MDHEN and CDR2 SYDVKM come from the germline V gene. The CDR3 is 14 residues long. This chain's CDR3 is CATVPNYFTDTQYF. In DNA form, the CDR3 reads TGTGCCACCGTCCCTAACTATTTCACAGATACGCAGTATTTT.

The V and J genes are TRBV27 and TRBJ1-2; 7 positions agree with TRBD1. Per the germline V gene, CDR1 is MNHEY and CDR2 is SMNVEV (reference sequence). The CDR3 consists of 17 residues. Trimming at V came to 6 bases and at J to 2 bases, leaving 15 bases not matched to a gene. Here the CDR3 DNA reads TGTGCCAGCAGAACCTACGGAAACGAGGGGGCCAACTATGGCTACACCTTC. Residues: CASRTYGNEGANYGYTF.

The rearrangement uses TRBV4-2 and TRBJ2-5; D perhaps matches TRBD2 (6 bases). CDR1 and CDR2 (germline): LGHNA, YNFKEQ. This CDR3 has 15 amino acids. V lost 1 base and J 4 bases, leaving 13 bases between the germline ends. CDR3 region: CASSQVYGRGETQYF. Here the CDR3 DNA reads TGTGCCAGCAGCCAAGTTTACGGGAGAGGAGAGACCCAGTACTTC.

This clone was counted a few times. The J gene is TRBJ2-1, the V gene TRBV11-2, with D maybe TRBD2 (5 bases). The V end lost 5 bases, the J end lost 4 bases, and 9 bases lay between the germline ends. The CDR3 sequence is 13 residues long. CDR1 and CDR2 from the germline V gene are SGHAT and FQNNGV. CDR3 in DNA: TGTGCCAGCAGCATTGGACTTTACAATGAGCAGTTCTTC. As protein: CASSIGLYNEQFF.

This clone was counted a single time. The V gene is TRBV7-6, the J gene TRBJ1-5, with D perhaps matching TRBD1 (6 bases). The CDR3 has 13 residues. The germline CDR1 and CDR2 sequences are SGHVS and FNYEAQ. The germline V and J ends were trimmed by 3 bases and 5 bases, with 8 bases remaining between them. For the CDR3, the DNA is TGTGCCAGCAGCTTTTCAGGGGATCAGCCCCAGCATTTT. Amino acids: CASSFSGDQPQHF.

V usage is TRBV18 and J usage is TRBJ2-7; TRBD1 agrees at 7 bases. V lost 2 bases to trimming and J lost 2 bases; unmatched junction nucleotides: 3. Germline CDR1 reads KGHSH; CDR2 reads LQKENI. There are 14 residues in the CDR3. The CDR3 is CASSPETGTYEQYF. The DNA of the CDR3 is TGTGCCAGCTCACCAGAGACAGGGACCTACGAGCAGTACTTC.

This clone was detected a few times. The gene calls are TRBV28 and TRBJ2-7; 9 bases line up with TRBD2. Germline CDR1 reads MDHEN; CDR2 reads SYDVKM. V was clipped by 4 bases and J by 5 bases; unmatched bases: 9. The CDR3 is 15 amino acids. The CDR3 is CASSSLQTSGNEQYF. The CDR3 nucleotides read TGTGCCAGCAGTTCCCTCCAGACTAGCGGAAACGAGCAGTACTTC.